The 7 T cell receptor beta chains given below trace back to one sample, sequenced in a study of blood T cell repertoires in COVID-19. The table came from immunoSEQ multiplex PCR; TCRdb's copy has only in-frame clones and leaves some out. The top ten hold roughly 15% of the sample, which has 80,000 to 95,000 clones, 80% to 85% seen once. The specimen sequenced was peripheral blood. The source of these receptors is a woman older than 75 with active or convalescent COVID-19.

This clone was observed a single time. V is TRBV25-1 and J is TRBJ2-7; D unclear. This CDR3 is built from 13 residues. Germline V gene lookup returns CDR1 MGHDK and CDR2 SYGVNS. The ends were cut back, 3 bases at V and 3 bases at J, with 9 bases in the middle. CDR3 sequence: CASSDNPGYEQYF. CDR3 bases: TGTGCCAGCAGTGACAACCCAGGCTACGAGCAGTACTTC.

This chain links TRBV30 with TRBJ1-1, with D unclear. Germline values: CDR1 GTSNPN, CDR2 SVGIG (reference sequence). V lost 5 bases, J lost 12 bases, and 13 bases lay in between. The CDR3 length is 10 residues. CDR3 residues: CAWGEDNPFF. CDR3 DNA sequence: TGTGCCTGGGGTGAAGACAACCCTTTCTTT. The full variable domain, rest sourced from reference TRBV30 and TRBJ1-1, is SQTIHQWPATLVQPVGSPLSLECTVEGTSNPNLYWYRQAAGRGLQLLFYSVGIGQISSEVPQNLSASRPQDRQFILSSKKLLLSDSGFYLCAWGEDNPFFGQGTRLTVV.

This sequence joins TRBV5-1 and TRBJ2-3; D perhaps matches TRBD2 (6 bases). The CDR3 sequence is 15 residues long. Germline-derived CDR1 and CDR2 are SGHRS and YFSETQ. V dropped 4 bases and J dropped 2 bases, with 14 bases sitting between them. As DNA, the CDR3 is TGCGCCAGCAGCATGACTAGTGGACCCACAGATACGCAGTATTTT. Its translation is CASSMTSGPTDTQYF.

This chain links TRBV12-3 or TRBV12-4 with TRBJ1-5; tentative D call: TRBD1 (5 bases). V was cut by 7 bases and J by 4 bases, with 11 bases left in between. The CDR3 spans 13 residues. CDR3 DNA: TGTGCCAGCACCTTGGGGCCGAATCAGCCCCAGCATTTT. Protein sequence: CASTLGPNQPQHF.

The V gene is TRBV7-2, the J gene TRBJ2-4; TRBD1 is a possible D gene (5 bases). Germline-derived CDR1 and CDR2 are SGHTA and FQGNSA. This CDR3 comprises 14 residues. The germline V and J ends were trimmed by 1 base and 8 bases, with 12 bases remaining between them. CDR3 sequence (DNA): TGTGCCAGCAGCTTAGGCCAGGGAATAGACATTCAGTACTTC. Its protein is CASSLGQGIDIQYF.

The genes are TRBV7-2 and TRBJ2-3; the match to TRBD2 covers 8 bases. The CDR3 is 18 residues long. Germline V gene lookup returns CDR1 SGHTA and CDR2 FQGNSA. Unmatched junction bases numbered 11, after V lost 1 base and J lost 2 bases. Here the CDR3 reads CASSLVGRGGLHTDTQYF. DNA of the CDR3: TGTGCCAGCAGCTTAGTGGGTCGGGGGGGCCTTCACACAGATACGCAGTATTTT.

V and J are TRBV4-2 and TRBJ2-1; TRBD2 agrees at 11 bases. V trimming: 0 bases; J trimming: 8 bases; junction bases outside the gene matches: 9. This CDR3 has 17 amino acids. The germline CDR1 and CDR2 sequences are LGHNA and YNFKEQ. The CDR3 loop is CASSQEMASGGLDEQFF. As DNA, the CDR3 is TGTGCCAGCAGCCAAGAAATGGCTAGCGGGGGGTTGGATGAGCAGTTCTTC.